Included here is one T cell receptor beta chain sequence, with context. Its antigen is not identified. One junction end disagrees with the germline gene, perhaps due to a read error. Cells designated naive CD8 were CD45RO-negative and were positively selected for CCR7, with terminally differentiated effector memory CD45RA+ cells excluded. Each sorted subset replicate got 200 ng genomic DNA, tens of thousands of genomes. The method was immunoSEQ multiplex PCR; TCRdb's version includes in-frame clones alone and lacks a portion of them. The sample lists hundreds of thousands of clones, 85% to 95% occurring once. The CDR3 totals 13 residues. The germline V gene encodes CDR1 MNHEY and CDR2 SMNVEV (reference sequence). The source of the sample is a study of shared clonotypes between healthy human individuals. Study results and limitations: Clonotypes shared by all four sorted-subset donors had higher generation probabilities than non-shared clonotypes. Memory subsets generally showed smaller estimated richness than naive subsets did.

The specimen was naive CD8+ T cells sorted from blood. This sequence was found in a woman in her twenties or thirties in good health. The chain uses TRBV27 and TRBJ2-7; D could derive from TRBD1 or TRBD2 (6 bases each). For the CDR3, the DNA is TGTGCCAGCAGTCTATCTCTAGGGGGGGAGCAGTACTTC. Translation: CASSLSLGGEQYF.